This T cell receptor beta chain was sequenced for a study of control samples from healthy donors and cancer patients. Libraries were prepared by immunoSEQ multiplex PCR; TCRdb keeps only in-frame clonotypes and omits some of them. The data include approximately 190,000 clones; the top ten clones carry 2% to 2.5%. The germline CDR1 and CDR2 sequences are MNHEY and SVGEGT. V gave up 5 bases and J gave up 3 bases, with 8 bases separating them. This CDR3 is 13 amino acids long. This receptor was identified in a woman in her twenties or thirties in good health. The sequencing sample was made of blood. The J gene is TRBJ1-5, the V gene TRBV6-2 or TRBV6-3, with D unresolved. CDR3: CASSPPPNQPQHF. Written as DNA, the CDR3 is TGTGCCAGCAGTCCACCCCCCAATCAGCCCCAGCATTTT.